The 28 T cell receptor beta chains listed next were all sequenced from one sample in a study of blood T cell repertoires in COVID-19. The assay was immunoSEQ multiplex PCR, and TCRdb's table has in-frame clones only and misses some. This sample has 40,000 to 55,000 clones; about nine tenths occur once, and the top ten carry 14%. Sequencing used peripheral blood. These receptors all come from a human donor in a cohort sampled during active COVID-19.

This chain links TRBV6-5 with TRBJ2-3; 8 bases agree with TRBD1. This CDR3 has 15 residues. Trimming at V came to 6 bases and at J to 2 bases, leaving 7 bases not matched to a gene. CDR1 and CDR2 (germline): MNHEY, SVGAGI. The DNA for the CDR3 is TGTGCCAGCAGCCCAGGGACAGGAGCCACAGATACGCAGTATTTT. Translated: CASSPGTGATDTQYF.

The rearrangement links TRBV27 to TRBJ1-5, with D unclear. Germline-derived CDR1 and CDR2 are MNHEY and SMNVEV (reference sequence). CDR3 length: 15 amino acids. V lost 1 base and J 0 bases, leaving 7 bases between the germline ends. The CDR3 DNA reads as TGTGCCAGCAGTTTATACAGTTATAGCAATCAGCCCCAGCATTTT. Encoded protein: CASSLYSYSNQPQHF.

The chain couples TRBV6-5 to TRBJ1-1; 8 bases match TRBD1. From germline, CDR1 is MNHEY and CDR2 SVGAGI. The length of the CDR3 is 16 residues. V shed 0 bases, J shed 5 bases, and the junction held 8 bases outside the gene matches. The DNA for the CDR3 is TGTGCCAGCAGTTACTCGGCAGGGGGCGTGCGGACTGAAGCTTTCTTT. Amino acid sequence: CASSYSAGGVRTEAFF.

V gene TRBV5-6 combines with J gene TRBJ2-5, with a tentative D call TRBD1 (5 bases). From germline, CDR1 is SGHDT and CDR2 YYEEEE. Trimming took 3 bases from V and 5 from J, leaving 14 bases between them. The CDR3 covers 14 residues. CDR3 DNA: TGTGCCAGCAGCTCATTGAATCGACAGGAGACCCAGTACTTC. Its protein product is CASSSLNRQETQYF.

The chain joins TRBV30 to TRBJ2-7; 11 bases line up with TRBD1. The CDR3 totals 16 residues. Trimming took 2 bases from V and 5 from J; bases not matched to a gene: 11. Germline loops: CDR1 GTSNPN, CDR2 SVGIG (reference sequence). This chain's CDR3 is CAWSTSGQGAWNEQYF. CDR3 bases: TGTGCCTGGAGTACCTCCGGACAGGGGGCATGGAACGAGCAGTACTTC.

The sample holds one count of this clone. The chain is built from TRBV18 and TRBJ1-5; the match to TRBD1 covers 7 bases. Trimming removed 6 bases from V and 3 bases from J; junction bases left unmatched: 5. Germline values: CDR1 KGHSH, CDR2 LQKENI. The length of the CDR3 is 14 residues. In DNA, the CDR3 is TGTGCCAGCTCGCCGGGACAGTACAATCAGCCCCAGCATTTT. Encoded protein: CASSPGQYNQPQHF. The full variable domain, with the rest looked up from reference TRBV18 and TRBJ1-5, is NAGVMQNPRHLVRRRGQEARLRCSPMKGHSHVYWYRQLPEEGLKFMVYLQKENIIDESGMPKERFSAEFPKEGPSILRIQQVVRGDSAAYFCASSPGQYNQPQHFGDGTRLSIL.

The chain joins TRBV5-6 to TRBJ2-3, with TRBD2 identical over 7 bases. CDR1 and CDR2 (germline): SGHDT, YYEEEE. Germline trimming cut 7 bases from V and 0 bases from J; bases unmatched to any gene: 20. CDR3 size: 19 residues. CDR3 sequence: CASGLPSRVVSGSTDTQYF. CDR3 in DNA: TGTGCCAGCGGACTACCTTCGAGGGTTGTTAGCGGGAGCACAGATACGCAGTATTTT.

The chain couples TRBV9 to TRBJ2-5; TRBD2 is a possible D gene (6 bases). Trimming took 3 bases from V and 4 from J, leaving 16 bases between them. This CDR3 is built from 15 residues. Germline V CDR1 and CDR2: SGDLS, YYNGEE. CDR3 nucleotides: TGTGCCAGCAGCGCTGATGGGGGGTGGGGAGAGACCCAGTACTTC. It specifies CASSADGGWGETQYF.

The J gene is TRBJ1-1, the V gene TRBV18; tentatively, D is TRBD1 (5 bases). V was trimmed by 3 bases and J by 4 bases, leaving 9 bases between them. The CDR3 sequence is 13 residues long. Per germline, CDR1 KGHSH and CDR2 LQKENI. The CDR3 sequence is CASSPFTGTEAFF. The CDR3 DNA reads TGTGCCAGCTCACCGTTCACAGGCACTGAAGCTTTCTTT. The whole variable domain, filled in from reference TRBV18 and TRBJ1-1, reads NAGVMQNPRHLVRRRGQEARLRCSPMKGHSHVYWYRQLPEEGLKFMVYLQKENIIDESGMPKERFSAEFPKEGPSILRIQQVVRGDSAAYFCASSPFTGTEAFFGQGTRLTVV.

The CDR3 protein is CASSLGMTGLYEQYF. In DNA form, the CDR3 reads TGCGCCAGCAGCTTGGGGATGACAGGGCTCTACGAGCAGTACTTC. J is TRBJ2-7 and V is TRBV5-1; 7 positions match TRBD1. This CDR3 comprises 15 residues. The germline CDR1 and CDR2 sequences are SGHRS and YFSETQ. V lost 0 bases to trimming and J lost 3 bases; unmatched junction nucleotides: 6.

V usage is TRBV6-5 and J usage is TRBJ2-5; tentatively, D is TRBD1 (5 bases). This CDR3 has 16 amino acids. V was shortened by 4 bases and J by 4 bases, with 19 bases between the two germline ends. Germline lookup yields CDR1 MNHEY and CDR2 SVGAGI. CDR3 nucleotide sequence: TGTGCCAGCAGTTCTTTAGGTCAAGGGGATGGAGAGACCCAGTACTTC. Translated, it gives CASSSLGQGDGETQYF.

The chain is built from TRBV5-6 and TRBJ1-3; D uncertain. The CDR3 is 15 residues long. V gave up 4 bases and J gave up 2 bases, with 13 bases separating them. Germline loops: CDR1 SGHDT, CDR2 YYEEEE. CDR3 in amino acids: CASSLASGTGNTIYF. In DNA, the CDR3 is TGTGCCAGCAGCCTGGCGTCCGGGACTGGAAACACCATATATTTT.

This chain joins TRBV21-1 and TRBJ1-4; TRBD1, the table's D call, was not compared with the DNA. TRBV21-1 has pseudogene status. The CDR3 contains 20 residues. CDR3 nucleotides: TGTGCCAGCAGCAAAGATAATCCCGGGCAGGGGGCCGAGTCTAATGAAAAACTGTTTTTT. Translating gives CASSKDNPGQGAESNEKLFF.

This clone occurred once. This chain links TRBV5-1 with TRBJ1-4; D possibly corresponds to TRBD1 (5 bases). V lost 3 bases to trimming and J lost 3 bases, with 12 bases between them. This CDR3 has 15 amino acids. Germline V CDR1 and CDR2: SGHRS, YFSETQ. Written as DNA, the CDR3 is TGCGCCAGCAGCTCTTCCGGGACTCCTAATGAAAAACTGTTTTTT. This translates into CASSSSGTPNEKLFF.

The chain employs TRBV18 and TRBJ1-1, with D hard to call. Germline values: CDR1 KGHSH, CDR2 LQKENI. V was shortened by 3 bases and J by 1 base, with 15 bases between the two germline ends. The length of the CDR3 is 16 residues. The DNA of the CDR3 is TGTGCCAGCTCACCTATGGCAGGTTTGGGGAACACTGAAGCTTTCTTT. This encodes CASSPMAGLGNTEAFF.

This chain joins TRBV29-1 and TRBJ1-2; possible D gene TRBD1, 5 bases. Deletions cut 2 bases from V and 5 bases from J, with 9 bases between. CDR3 length equals 12 residues. CDR1 and CDR2 (germline): SQVTM, ANQGSEA. Here the CDR3 DNA reads TGCAGCGTTGAACGCCAGGGTTATGGCTACACCTTC. Its protein product is CSVERQGYGYTF.

The chain has TRBV6-2 or TRBV6-3 and TRBJ2-1, with TRBD2 matching 11 bases. V lost 0 bases to trimming and J lost 8 bases; unmatched junction nucleotides: 6. The CDR3 sequence is 16 residues long. CDR1 and CDR2 from the germline V gene are MNHEY and SVGEGT. CDR3 loop: CASSYSPSGGSDEQFF. Here the CDR3 DNA reads TGTGCCAGCAGTTACTCGCCTAGCGGGGGGAGTGATGAGCAGTTCTTC.

The chain couples TRBV5-8 to TRBJ2-3, with TRBD2 as a possible D gene (5 bases). Germline V gives CDR1 SGHTS, CDR2 YDEGEE. CDR3 length: 15 amino acids. The V end was cut by 3 bases, the J end by 5 bases, with 16 bases between. The CDR3 DNA follows: TGTGCCAGCAGCTCTATCGGGAATGTTGGAGATACGCAGTATTTT. Translated, it gives CASSSIGNVGDTQYF.

The chain links TRBV19 to TRBJ2-1; 11 nucleotides match TRBD2. The CDR3 has 18 amino acids. The V segment lost 1 base and the J segment 0 bases; nucleotides outside the gene matches: 5. Germline values: CDR1 LNHDA, CDR2 SQIVND (reference sequence). CDR3 sequence (DNA): TGTGCCAGTAGTATAGGGCTAGCGGGGGGACTCTCCTACAATGAGCAGTTCTTC. This gives the protein CASSIGLAGGLSYNEQFF.

The chain is built from TRBV5-8 and TRBJ2-1; 8 nucleotides match TRBD2. CDR3 length: 15 amino acids. V lost 4 bases, J lost 3 bases, and 6 bases stayed unmatched. The germline V gene encodes CDR1 SGHTS and CDR2 YDEGEE. The CDR3 sequence is CASSLGAGGYNEQFF. The CDR3 region has the DNA TGTGCCAGCAGCCTTGGGGCGGGGGGCTACAATGAGCAGTTCTTC.

The V call is TRBV7-2, the J call TRBJ2-5; 7 positions agree with TRBD2. This CDR3 spans 18 amino acids. The V gene's germline CDR1 is SGHTA and CDR2 FQGNSA. The V and J ends lost 5 bases and 2 bases, in that order; junction bases with no gene match: 17. The CDR3 region has the DNA TGTGCCAGCAGCCCCCTACTAGGGAGGGTAGACCCTCAAGAGACCCAGTACTTC. Amino acid sequence: CASSPLLGRVDPQETQYF. The whole variable domain, remainder taken from reference TRBV7-2 and TRBJ2-5, is GAGVSQSPSNKVTEKGKDVELRCDPISGHTALYWYRQSLGQGLEFLIYFQGNSAPDKSGLPSDRFSAERTGGSVSTLTIQRTQQEDSAVYLCASSPLLGRVDPQETQYFGPGTRLLVL.

This clone was counted once. This chain links TRBV19 with TRBJ1-2; D possibly corresponds to TRBD1 (5 bases). The germline gives CDR1 LNHDA, CDR2 SQIVND (reference sequence). This CDR3 contains 11 residues. Trimming took off 6 bases at V and 5 bases at J, with 7 bases between the two ends. This chain's CDR3 is CASSRVYGYTF. The CDR3, as DNA: TGTGCCAGTAGCAGGGTATATGGCTACACCTTC. Variable domain in full (rest from reference TRBV19 and TRBJ1-2): DGGITQSPKYLFRKEGQNVTLSCEQNLNHDAMYWYRQDPGQGLRLIYYSQIVNDFQKGDIAEGYSVSREKKESFPLTVTSAQKNPTAFYLCASSRVYGYTFGSGTRLTVV.

V is TRBV7-6 and J is TRBJ1-2; D ambiguous. Trimming shortened V by 2 bases and J by 1 base, and 23 bases separated the two germline ends. Germline CDR1 reads SGHVS; CDR2 reads FNYEAQ. The CDR3 covers 19 residues. CDR3 sequence reads: CASSLLGDSPELYNYGYTF. As DNA, the CDR3 is TGTGCCAGCAGCTTATTGGGTGATAGCCCAGAACTTTATAACTATGGCTACACCTTC.

The V call is TRBV11-2, the J call TRBJ2-1; D ambiguous. Trimming took off 2 bases at V and 9 bases at J, with 11 bases between the two ends. Germline-derived CDR1 and CDR2 are SGHAT and FQNNGV. This CDR3 has 13 amino acids. The CDR3 DNA follows: TGTGCCAGCAGCTTAAATAACTGGGCTGAGCAGTTCTTC. Residues: CASSLNNWAEQFF.

V usage is TRBV11-2 and J usage is TRBJ1-2, with TRBD1 matching over 10 bases. V lost 5 bases and J lost 4; bases outside the gene matches: 7. CDR3 length: 15 amino acids. Germline CDR1 is SGHAT and CDR2 is FQNNGV. CDR3 coding DNA: TGTGCCAGCAGCGGGGGACAGGGGAGTATCTATGGCTACACCTTC. It yields the protein CASSGGQGSIYGYTF. Drawing the rest from reference TRBV11-2 and TRBJ1-2, the complete variable domain is EAGVAQSPRYKIIEKRQSVAFWCNPISGHATLYWYQQILGQGPKLLIQFQNNGVVDDSQLPKDRFSAERLKGVDSTLKIQPAKLEDSAVYLCASSGGQGSIYGYTFGSGTRLTVV.

The chain couples TRBV9 to TRBJ2-1, with 9 bases matching TRBD2. V lost 4 bases to trimming and J lost 4 bases; unmatched junction nucleotides: 6. Germline-derived CDR1 and CDR2 are SGDLS and YYNGEE. The CDR3 runs 15 residues. CDR3 sequence (DNA): TGTGCCAGCAGCATCGGGACTAGCATTTACAATGAGCAGTTCTTC. Protein sequence: CASSIGTSIYNEQFF.

V is TRBV7-8 and J is TRBJ1-1; 7 bases align to TRBD1. CDR1 is SGHVS, CDR2 FQNEAQ, per germline. With 5 bases clipped from V and 4 bases from J, the junction kept 19 bases outside the gene matches. The CDR3 length is 18 residues. CDR3 sequence reads: CASSAWGRQGRAGTEAFF. CDR3 DNA sequence: TGTGCCAGCAGCGCATGGGGTCGACAGGGAAGAGCGGGCACTGAAGCTTTCTTT.

This clone was detected once. The rearrangement uses TRBV7-2 and TRBJ2-1; 12 bases are shared with TRBD2. Germline V gene data show CDR1 as SGHTA and CDR2 as FQGNSA. V lost 3 bases and J lost 0; bases outside the gene matches: 6. This CDR3 spans 18 amino acids. The CDR3 DNA reads TGTGCCAGCAGCTTGGGGACTAGCGGGCTGAGCTCCTACAATGAGCAGTTCTTC. Its translation: CASSLGTSGLSSYNEQFF.